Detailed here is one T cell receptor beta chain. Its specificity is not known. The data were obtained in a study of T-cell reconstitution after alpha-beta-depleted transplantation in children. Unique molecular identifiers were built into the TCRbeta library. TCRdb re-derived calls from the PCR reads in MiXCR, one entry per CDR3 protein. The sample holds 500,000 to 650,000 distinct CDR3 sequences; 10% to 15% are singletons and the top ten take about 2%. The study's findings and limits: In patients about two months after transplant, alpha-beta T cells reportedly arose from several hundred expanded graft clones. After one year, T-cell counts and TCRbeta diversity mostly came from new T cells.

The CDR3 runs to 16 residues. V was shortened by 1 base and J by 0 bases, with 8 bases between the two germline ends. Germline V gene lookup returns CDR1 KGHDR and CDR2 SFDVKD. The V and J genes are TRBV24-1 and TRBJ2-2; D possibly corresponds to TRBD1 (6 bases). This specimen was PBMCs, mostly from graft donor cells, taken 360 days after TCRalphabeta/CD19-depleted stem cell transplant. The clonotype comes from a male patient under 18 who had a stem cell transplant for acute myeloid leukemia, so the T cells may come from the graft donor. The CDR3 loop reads CATSDFRDTNTGELFF. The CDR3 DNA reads TGTGCCACCAGTGATTTCCGGGACACGAACACCGGGGAGCTGTTTTTT.